Listed here is a single T cell receptor (beta chain). This sample was included in a study of blood T cell repertoires in COVID-19. Using immunoSEQ multiplex PCR, the repertoire was profiled, and TCRdb retains in-frame clones only, with some absent. This sample carries approximately 210,000 clones, just over 85% of them seen once, and the ten largest clones take 2% to 2.5%. The sequencing input was peripheral blood. The TCR comes from a young man who had recovered from COVID-19.

CDR3 residues: CASSPVTGPNTEAFF. For the CDR3, the DNA is TGTGCCAGCAGCCCGGTGACAGGCCCGAACACTGAAGCTTTCTTT. The chain is built from TRBV7-9 and TRBJ1-1; a weak D match, TRBD1 (6 bases). Per the germline V gene, CDR1 is SEHNR and CDR2 is FQNEAQ (reference sequence). This CDR3 region has 15 residues. V lost 5 bases and J 1 base, leaving 14 bases between the germline ends.